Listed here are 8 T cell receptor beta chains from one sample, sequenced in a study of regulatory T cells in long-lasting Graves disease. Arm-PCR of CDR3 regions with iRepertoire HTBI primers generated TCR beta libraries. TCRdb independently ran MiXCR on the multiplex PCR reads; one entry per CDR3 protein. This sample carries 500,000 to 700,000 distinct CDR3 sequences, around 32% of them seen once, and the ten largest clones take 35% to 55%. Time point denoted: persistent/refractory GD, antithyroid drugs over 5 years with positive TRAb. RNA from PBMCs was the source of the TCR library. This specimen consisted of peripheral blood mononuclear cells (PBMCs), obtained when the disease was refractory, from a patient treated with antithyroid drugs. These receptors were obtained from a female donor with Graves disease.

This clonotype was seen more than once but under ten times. In DNA, the CDR3 is TGTGCCAGCAGAAGAAGGGGAGGGGATGGGGGTAGCAATCAGCCCCAGCATTTT. This translates into CASRRRGGDGGSNQPQHF. The chain links TRBV27 to TRBJ1-5, with D perhaps TRBD1 (5 bases). Germline V gene lookup returns CDR1 MNHEY and CDR2 SMNVEV (reference sequence). The CDR3 runs 18 residues. Trimming removed 6 bases from V and 0 bases from J, with 21 bases in between.

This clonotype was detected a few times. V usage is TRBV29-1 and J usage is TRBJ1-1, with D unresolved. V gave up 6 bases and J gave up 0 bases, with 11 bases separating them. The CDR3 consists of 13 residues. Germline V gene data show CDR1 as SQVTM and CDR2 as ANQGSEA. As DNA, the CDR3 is TGCAGCGTGACGAGACGGCTGAACACTGAAGCTTTCTTT. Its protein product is CSVTRRLNTEAFF.

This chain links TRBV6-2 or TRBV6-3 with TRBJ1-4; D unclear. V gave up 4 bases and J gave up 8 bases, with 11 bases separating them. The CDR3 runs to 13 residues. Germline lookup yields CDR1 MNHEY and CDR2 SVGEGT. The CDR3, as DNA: TGTGCCAGCAGTTCAAAACTGGGCGAAAAACTGTTTTTT. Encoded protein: CASSSKLGEKLFF.

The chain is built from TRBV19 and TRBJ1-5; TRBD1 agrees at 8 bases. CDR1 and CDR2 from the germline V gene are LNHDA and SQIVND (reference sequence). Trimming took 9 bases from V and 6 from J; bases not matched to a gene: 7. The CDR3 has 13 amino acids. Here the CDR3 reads CASTRQGTQPQHF. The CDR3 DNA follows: TGTGCCAGCACCAGACAGGGGACTCAGCCCCAGCATTTT.

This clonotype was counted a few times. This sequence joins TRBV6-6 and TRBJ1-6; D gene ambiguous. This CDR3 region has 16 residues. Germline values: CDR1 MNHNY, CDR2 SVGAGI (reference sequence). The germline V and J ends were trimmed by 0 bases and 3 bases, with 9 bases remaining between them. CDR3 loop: CASSYSGRNYNSPLHF. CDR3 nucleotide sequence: TGTGCCAGCAGTTACTCGGGGAGGAACTATAATTCACCCCTCCACTTT.

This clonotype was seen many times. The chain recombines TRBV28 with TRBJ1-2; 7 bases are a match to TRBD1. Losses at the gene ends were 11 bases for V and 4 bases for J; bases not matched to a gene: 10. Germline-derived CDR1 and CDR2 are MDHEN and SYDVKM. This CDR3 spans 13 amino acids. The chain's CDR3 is CASYGTAPYGYTF. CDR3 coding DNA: TGTGCCTCCTATGGGACAGCGCCCTATGGCTACACCTTC.

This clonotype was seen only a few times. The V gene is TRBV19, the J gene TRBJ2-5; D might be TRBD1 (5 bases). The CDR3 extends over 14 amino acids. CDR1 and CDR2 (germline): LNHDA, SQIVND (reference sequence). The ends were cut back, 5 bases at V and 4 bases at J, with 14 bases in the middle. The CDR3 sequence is CASSSVDIGETQYF. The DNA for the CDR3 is TGTGCCAGTAGTTCGGTGGACATCGGAGAGACCCAGTACTTC.

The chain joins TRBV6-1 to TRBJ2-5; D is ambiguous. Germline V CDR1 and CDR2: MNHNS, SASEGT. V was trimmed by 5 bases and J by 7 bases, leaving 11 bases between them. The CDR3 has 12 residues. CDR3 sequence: CASSPPGSTQYF. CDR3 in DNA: TGTGCCAGCAGTCCACCCGGGTCGACCCAGTACTTC.